A selection of T cell receptor beta chains follows, all from one sample in a study of control samples from healthy donors and cancer patients. Measured with immunoSEQ multiplex PCR; TCRdb has only the in-frame clones, and not every one. Altogether about 120,000 clones are present, around nine tenths being singletons, with the ten largest covering roughly 2.5%. Specimen: blood. The receptor source for this set is a woman aged 70-85 years in good health. Each CDR3 is given with its conserved first and last residue. The D gene is left open where the match is weak. The listing skips clone size in some rows; elsewhere it reads once, few, many or a size class.

v_gene	j_gene	abundance	d_gene	CDR3aa	CDR3nt
TRBV4-2	TRBJ1-1	.	.	CASSQGRENTEAFF	TGTGCCAGCAGCCAAGGTCGGGAAAACACTGAAGCTTTCTTT
TRBV6-5	TRBJ1-1	.	.	CASTKGAPNTEAFF	TGTGCCAGCACTAAGGGAGCGCCAAACACTGAAGCTTTCTTT
TRBV5-4	TRBJ2-3	.	TRBD2	CASSSPARRGVTDTQYF	TGTGCCAGCAGCTCCCCCGCCCGGCGGGGGGTCACAGATACGCAGTATTTT
TRBV18	TRBJ1-1	.	.	CASSPGPLNTEAFF	TGTGCCAGCTCACCGGGACCTTTGAACACTGAAGCTTTCTTT
TRBV10-2	TRBJ1-1	.	.	CASRRTLDTEAFF	TGCGCCAGCAGAAGGACACTGGACACTGAAGCTTTCTTT
TRBV13	TRBJ2-1	.	.	CASTDQNSYNEQFF	TGTGCCAGCACAGACCAGAACTCCTACAATGAGCAGTTCTTC
TRBV4-1	TRBJ2-7	.	.	CASSQAPPGGSYEQYF	TGCGCCAGCAGCCAAGCGCCCCCCGGGGGCTCCTACGAGCAGTACTTC
TRBV4-3	TRBJ1-6	.	TRBD1	CASSQEGGNNSPLHF	TGCGCCAGCAGCCAAGAAGGGGGCAACAATTCACCCCTCCACTTT
TRBV7-8	TRBJ2-1	.	.	CASSPQGSLTYNEQFF	TGTGCCAGCAGCCCCCAAGGCAGCCTTACCTACAATGAGCAGTTCTTC
TRBV7-9	TRBJ1-1	.	.	CASSTSHLVGTEAFF	TGTGCCAGCAGCACCAGCCACCTAGTGGGCACTGAAGCTTTCTTT
TRBV5-1	TRBJ2-1	.	TRBD1	CASSLTHPGQGYNEQFF	TGCGCCAGCAGCTTGACCCACCCGGGACAGGGCTACAATGAGCAGTTCTTC
TRBV7-3	TRBJ2-3	.	TRBD2	CASSPGGRNLGEYF	TGTGCCAGCAGCCCGGGGGGTCGGAATCTCGGGGAGTATTTT
TRBV4-2	TRBJ2-1	.	.	CASSPQQGEQFF	TGTGCCAGCAGCCCACAGCAGGGTGAGCAGTTCTTC
TRBV5-5	TRBJ2-5	.	.	CASSGDGLRLEYF	TGTGCCAGCAGCGGGGACGGCCTGCGTTTGGAGTACTTC
TRBV25-1	TRBJ1-5	few	.	CASTPGGDNQPQHF	TGTGCCAGTACCCCCGGCGGGGACAATCAGCCCCAGCATTTT
TRBV3-1/TRBV3-2	TRBJ1-2	.	.	CASSQGHGGARGYTF	TGTGCCAGCAGCCAAGGCCATGGGGGGGCGCGTGGCTACACCTTC
TRBV5-1	TRBJ2-3	.	TRBD1	CASRRLFGTDSTDTQYF	TGCGCCAGCCGCCGGTTATTTGGGACAGACAGCACAGATACGCAGTATTTT
TRBV9	TRBJ2-2	.	.	CASSVFDTGELFF	TGTGCCAGCAGCGTATTTGACACCGGGGAGCTGTTTTTT
TRBV6-6	TRBJ2-2	.	TRBD1	CATQAGTGNTGELFF	TGTGCCACCCAGGCGGGGACAGGGAACACCGGGGAGCTGTTTTTT
TRBV11-2	TRBJ2-2	.	.	CASSTWTGRGAGELFF	TGTGCCAGCAGCACTTGGACAGGGAGGGGGGCCGGGGAGCTGTTTTTT
TRBV12-3/TRBV12-4	TRBJ1-1	.	.	CASRRSGGSEAFF	TGTGCCAGCAGAAGAAGTGGTGGTTCTGAAGCTTTCTTT
TRBV5-1	TRBJ1-6	.	.	CASSLGGVDSPLHF	TGCGCCAGCAGCCTCGGCGGGGTGGATTCACCCCTCCACTTT
TRBV5-1	TRBJ2-5	.	TRBD2	CASQRGSGGDHEETQYF	TGCGCCAGCCAGCGAGGTAGCGGGGGGGACCACGAAGAGACCCAGTACTTC
TRBV7-6	TRBJ2-1	.	TRBD1	CASSLAAQGANEQFF	TGTGCCAGCAGCTTAGCCGCACAGGGGGCAAATGAGCAGTTCTTC
TRBV5-1	TRBJ2-3	.	TRBD2	CASSLAGGAGGITDTQYF	TGCGCCAGCAGCTTGGCTGGAGGGGCGGGGGGGATCACAGATACGCAGTATTTT
TRBV13	TRBJ1-1	.	.	CASSLLSSNTEAFF	TGTGCCAGCAGCTTATTGAGTTCGAACACTGAAGCTTTCTTT
TRBV19	TRBJ1-5	.	TRBD1	CASSRTGDSNQPQHF	TGTGCCAGTAGTAGGACAGGGGATAGCAATCAGCCCCAGCATTTT
TRBV14	TRBJ1-6	.	.	CASSQINSPLHF	TGTGCCAGCAGCCAGATAAATTCACCCCTCCACTTT
TRBV9	TRBJ2-2	.	TRBD2	CASSAGGGNTGELFF	TGTGCCAGCAGCGCGGGGGGGGGAAACACCGGGGAGCTGTTTTTT
TRBV6-6	TRBJ1-1	.	.	CASSRQRAEIQAFF	TGTGCCAGCAGCAGACAACGGGCGGAAATACAAGCTTTCTTT
TRBV27	TRBJ1-6	once	.	CASSRTVNNSPLHF	TGTGCCAGCAGTAGAACAGTAAATAATTCACCCCTCCACTTT
TRBV11-2	TRBJ1-2	.	.	CASSLEPAGPYGYTF	TGTGCCAGCAGCTTAGAGCCGGCGGGACCCTATGGCTACACCTTC